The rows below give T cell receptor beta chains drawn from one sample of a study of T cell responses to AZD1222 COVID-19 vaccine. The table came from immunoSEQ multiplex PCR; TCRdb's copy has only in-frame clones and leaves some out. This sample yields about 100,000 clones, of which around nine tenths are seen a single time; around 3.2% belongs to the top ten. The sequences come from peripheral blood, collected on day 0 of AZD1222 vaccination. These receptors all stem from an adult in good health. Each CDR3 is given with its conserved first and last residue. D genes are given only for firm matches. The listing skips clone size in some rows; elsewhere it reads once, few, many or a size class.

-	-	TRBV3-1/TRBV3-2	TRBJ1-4	TGTGCCAGCAGCCATCCCGGGACCACCTATGAAAAACTGTTTTTT	CASSHPGTTYEKLFF
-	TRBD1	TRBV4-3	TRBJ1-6	TGCGCCAGCAGCCAAGAGGACAGGGGGCTCTCACCCCTCCACTTT	CASSQEDRGLSPLHF
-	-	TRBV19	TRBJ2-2	TGTGCCAGTAGTGGCACGGGAAACACCGGGGAGCTGTTTTTT	CASSGTGNTGELFF
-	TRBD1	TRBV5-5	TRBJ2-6	TGTGCCAGCAGCTCGATGGGGACAGGGGGCGCAACTGGGGCCAACGTCCTGACTTTC	CASSSMGTGGATGANVLTF
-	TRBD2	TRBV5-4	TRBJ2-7	TGTGCCAGCAGCCGTGGGAGCGGGGGGGCCGGTTCCTCCGAGCAGTACTTC	CASSRGSGGAGSSEQYF
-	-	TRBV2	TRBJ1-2	TGTGCCAGCAGTGCCCGGGATAGTACGTACGATGGCTACACCTTC	CASSARDSTYDGYTF
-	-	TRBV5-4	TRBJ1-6	TGTGCCAGCAGCTTGGACGGGTCTCCCCTGGGCTCACCCCTCCACTTT	CASSLDGSPLGSPLHF
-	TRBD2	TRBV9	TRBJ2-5	TGTGCCAGCAGCGTAGGCCTAGCGGGGGGAGAGACCCAGTACTTC	CASSVGLAGGETQYF
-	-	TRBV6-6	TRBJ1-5	TGTGCCAGCGCTCGAGTGGGCAATCAGCCCCAGCATTTT	CASARVGNQPQHF
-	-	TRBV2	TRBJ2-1	TGTGCCAGCATTCCTCCAGGCTACAATGAGCAGTTCTTC	CASIPPGYNEQFF
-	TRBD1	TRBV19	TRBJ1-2	TGTGCCAGTAGTGGGGGACAGGAAGGGTTATATGGCTACACCTTC	CASSGGQEGLYGYTF
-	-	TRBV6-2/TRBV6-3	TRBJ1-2	TGTGCCAGCAGTTACCCCCCCGACAGGACTAACTATGGCTACACCTTC	CASSYPPDRTNYGYTF
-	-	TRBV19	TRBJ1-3	TGTGCCAGTAGTATCCTTCTCGGGGGCAGCTCTGGAAACACCATATATTTT	CASSILLGGSSGNTIYF
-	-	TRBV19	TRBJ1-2	TGTGCCAGTAGTATGCTCTACAGGGTCGGGAATGGCTATACCTTC	CASSMLYRVGNGYTF
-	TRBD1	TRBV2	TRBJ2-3	TGTGCCAGCAACAGACAGGGCCCAGATACGCAGTATTTT	CASNRQGPDTQYF
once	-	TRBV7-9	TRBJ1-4	TGTGCCAGCAGCTTAGTAGGTCAGGGTAGCGAAAAACTGTTTTTT	CASSLVGQGSEKLFF
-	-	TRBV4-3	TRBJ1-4	TGCGCCAGCAGCCAAGAGTTCACCGGGGGAGGTCGGGAAAAACTGTTTTTT	CASSQEFTGGGREKLFF
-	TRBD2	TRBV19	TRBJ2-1	TGTGCCAGTAGTTCGAATCTAGCGGGGGGGTTGTATGAGCAGTTCTTC	CASSSNLAGGLYEQFF
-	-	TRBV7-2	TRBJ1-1	TGTGCCAGCAGCTCTCGTGAGATGAACACTGAAGCTTTCTTT	CASSSREMNTEAFF
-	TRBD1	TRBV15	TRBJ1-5	TGTGCCACCAGCAGAACCAGGACAGGGTTGGATATTTCGTACGGCAATCAGCCCCAGCATTTT	CATSRTRTGLDISYGNQPQHF
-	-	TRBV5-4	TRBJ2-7	TGTGCCAGCAGCTTGGAGGTAGGGTCCTACGAGCAGTACTTC	CASSLEVGSYEQYF
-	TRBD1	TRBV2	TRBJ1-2	TGTGCCAGCAGGATAACAGGGGATGGCTACACCTTC	CASRITGDGYTF
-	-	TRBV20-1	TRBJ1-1	TGCAGTGCTTTCAGAAACACTGAAGCTTTCTTT	CSAFRNTEAFF
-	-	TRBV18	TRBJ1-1	TGTGCCAGCTCACCATACGACAGAGCCAACACTGAAGCTTTCTTT	CASSPYDRANTEAFF
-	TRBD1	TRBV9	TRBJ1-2	TGTGCCAGCAGCGTCCAGGGGGCTGATGGCTACACCTTC	CASSVQGADGYTF
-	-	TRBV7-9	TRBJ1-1	TGTGCCAGCAGTTTTAACAGCGTGAACACTGAAGCTTTCTTT	CASSFNSVNTEAFF
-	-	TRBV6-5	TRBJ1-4	TGTGCCAGCACTAGGACGTCGGTCTTTAATGAAAAACTGTTTTTT	CASTRTSVFNEKLFF
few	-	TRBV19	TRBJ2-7	TGTGCCAGTAGTATCGAAACAGGGTACTACGAGCAGTACTTC	CASSIETGYYEQYF
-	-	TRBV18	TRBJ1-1	TGTGCCAGCTCATCCCAGGGGATGAACACTGAAGCTTTCTTT	CASSSQGMNTEAFF
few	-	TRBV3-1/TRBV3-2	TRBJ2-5	TGTGCCAGCAGCCAAGTGAAAGAGACCCAGTACTTC	CASSQVKETQYF
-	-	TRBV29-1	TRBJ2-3	TGCAGCGCAGGTTATCGGGGCACAGATACGCAGTATTTT	CSAGYRGTDTQYF
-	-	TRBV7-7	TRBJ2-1	TGTGCTAGCAGCCCCCTGGCGGGACCCGCCCTACATGAGCAGTTCTTC	CASSPLAGPALHEQFF
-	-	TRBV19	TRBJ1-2	TGTGCCAGTAATAAACAGGCCCTACGGAACTATGGCTACACCTTC	CASNKQALRNYGYTF
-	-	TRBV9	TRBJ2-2	TGTGCCAGCCGACGCTTGGCCGGGGAGCTGTTTTTT	CASRRLAGELFF
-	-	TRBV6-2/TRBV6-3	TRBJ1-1	TGTGCCAGCAGCAGGGAGCAGCGGAACACTGAAGCTTTCTTT	CASSREQRNTEAFF
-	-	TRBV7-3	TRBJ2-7	TGTGCCAGCAGCCTAGAGCCGGGGGCCCCCTACGAGCAGTACTTC	CASSLEPGAPYEQYF
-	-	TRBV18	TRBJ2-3	TGTGCCAGCTCGGCAGATACGCAGTATTTT	CASSADTQYF
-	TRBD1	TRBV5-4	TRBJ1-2	TGTGCCAGCAGCTTGAGGGGGCCGGTAGACAGGGGTCATTATGGCTACACCTTC	CASSLRGPVDRGHYGYTF
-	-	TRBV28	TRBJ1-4	TGTGCCAGCAGTTCTACGGGGAACAAGAAGGATGAAAAACTGTTTTTT	CASSSTGNKKDEKLFF
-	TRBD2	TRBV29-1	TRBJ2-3	TGCAGCGTCCCGGACGGGCGGGGGGCAGATACGCAGTATTTT	CSVPDGRGADTQYF
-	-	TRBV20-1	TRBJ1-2	TGCAGAGAGGGGTTTGGCTACACCTTC	CREGFGYTF
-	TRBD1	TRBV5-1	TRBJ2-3	TGCGCCAGCAGCCCCACGACAGGGGGCCCCACAGATACGCAGTATTTT	CASSPTTGGPTDTQYF